One and the same sample provided the 2 T cell receptor beta chains below, sequenced in a study of T-cell reconstitution after alpha-beta-depleted transplantation in children. During its preparation, the TCRbeta library received unique molecular identifiers. Each CDR3 protein gets one entry after TCRdb re-called the PCR reads with MiXCR. The sample shows a few hundred thousand distinct CDR3 sequences, nearly 10% of them seen only once. This sample comprised PBMCs from the stem cell graft donor, obtained from the stem cell graft. The source of these receptors is a human donor who donated a stem cell graft to a child with SCID.

This clonotype showed up just a few times. This chain uses TRBV7-3 with TRBJ2-3; 9 positions agree with TRBD2. The V gene end was trimmed by 6 bases and the J gene end by 8 bases; junction bases not matched to a gene: 9. Germline values: CDR1 SGHTA, CDR2 FQGTGA. This CDR3 spans 14 amino acids. CDR3 residues: CASSSGGPPATQYF. In DNA, the CDR3 is TGTGCCAGCAGTAGCGGGGGCCCCCCAGCTACGCAGTATTTT.

The chain joins TRBV7-8 to TRBJ2-3; TRBD2 aligns across 15 bases. The CDR3 sequence is 18 residues long. Germline loops: CDR1 SGHVS, CDR2 FQNEAQ. The V segment lost 1 base and the J segment 4 bases; nucleotides outside the gene matches: 6. CDR3 bases: TGTGCCAGCAGCTTAGGGACTAGCGGGGGGGCCGGCGCAGATACGCAGTATTTT. Residues: CASSLGTSGGAGADTQYF.